Detailed here is one TCR beta chain. Its antigen is currently unknown. This CDR3 spans 15 amino acids. The V gene's germline CDR1 is MNHEY and CDR2 SVGAGI. V was pared by 0 bases and J by 7 bases, with 15 bases between. Produced via immunoSEQ multiplex PCR; TCRdb's table is partial and in-frame only. The top ten clones hold around 22% of a sample with about 130,000 clones, 80% to 90% of them seen once. The sample comes from a study of T cell responses to AZD1222 COVID-19 vaccine. Study-wide context: Second doses at about 4 or about 12 weeks were pooled. General study findings and limits: Donors in the cohort were predominantly white British and more often female, and clonal diversity was possibly underestimated.

The sample was peripheral blood, taken on day 0 of AZD1222 vaccination. The chain combines TRBV6-5 with TRBJ1-2; D is unresolved. The clonotype was recovered from an adult in good health. The CDR3 here is CASSYSRLPPSGYTF. The CDR3, as DNA: TGTGCCAGCAGTTACTCGCGACTTCCCCCAAGTGGCTACACCTTC.